This T cell receptor beta chain was identified in a study of blood T cells in healthy people across ages. Then a second PCR, running roughly 6 to 12 cycles, was carried out with a sample-barcoded 5' primer and a J-beta primer mix. Tagging of each cDNA molecule was performed by a template-switch adaptor with 12 random nucleotides. Using its own MiXCR run on the 5' RACE reads, TCRdb lists one record per CDR3 protein. The sample shows approximately 780,000 distinct CDR3 sequences, roughly 26% of them seen only once. CDR3 length equals 14 residues. Germline V gene data show CDR1 as MDHEN and CDR2 as SYDVKM. V shed 4 bases, J shed 8 bases, and the junction held 6 bases outside the gene matches. These data also featured in a second study, about T cells of mothers and their children.

Sequenced material: blood. This clonotype was sampled from a boy aged 5-17 years in good health. The V call is TRBV28, the J call TRBJ1-4; 8 bases are a match to TRBD1. The DNA of the CDR3 is TGTGCCAGCAGTTCGGACAGGGATGAAGAAAAACTGTTTTTT. Translated, it gives CASSSDRDEEKLFF.